The 27 T cell receptor beta chains below all came from one sample that was sequenced in a study of shared clonotypes between healthy human individuals. TCRdb's copy holds only in-frame clones and misses some; the assay was immunoSEQ multiplex PCR. The table includes 2 million to 2.5 million clones, just over 90% detected once. The sequenced material came from naive CD4+ T cells from PBMCs. This sample's subset: CD45RA+ positively selected. All receptors derive from a young man in good health. Some clones in this sample may be carry-over from other donors' samples.

This chain connects TRBV28 to TRBJ2-7; no clear D gene. Germline V gives CDR1 MDHEN, CDR2 SYDVKM. Trimming pared 10 bases from V and 2 bases from J, leaving 12 bases between. The CDR3 has 12 residues. CDR3 bases: TGTGCCACCGCGACAAGCACCTACGAGCAGTACTTC. Its translation is CATATSTYEQYF. Full variable domain (outside the CDR3, taken from reference TRBV28 and TRBJ2-7): DVKVTQSSRYLVKRTGEKVFLECVQDMDHENMFWYRQDPGLGLRLIYFSYDVKMKEKGDIPEGYSVSREKKERFSLILESASTNQTSMYLCATATSTYEQYFGPGTRLTVT.

The chain is built from TRBV25-1 and TRBJ1-1; no clear D. There are 16 residues in the CDR3. The germline V gene encodes CDR1 MGHDK and CDR2 SYGVNS. The germline V and J ends were trimmed by 5 bases and 0 bases, with 16 bases remaining between them. The CDR3 protein is CASSPRARGMNTEAFF. The CDR3 DNA follows: TGTGCCAGCAGTCCCCGGGCCCGAGGAATGAACACTGAAGCTTTCTTT.

For this clone: The same CDR3 can be traced to other DNA sequences in this sample. The chain couples TRBV13 to TRBJ2-7, with D perhaps matching TRBD2 (5 bases). Germline values: CDR1 PRHDT, CDR2 FYEKMQ (reference sequence). This CDR3 contains 12 residues. V was trimmed by 8 bases and J by 3 bases, leaving 11 bases between them. This CDR3 is CASSFRGYEQYF. CDR3 bases: TGTGCCAGCTCCTTCCGGGGCTACGAGCAGTACTTC.

This chain links TRBV5-1 with TRBJ2-3, with 9 bases that match TRBD1. The CDR3 has 17 amino acids. Germline V gives CDR1 SGHRS, CDR2 YFSETQ. V gave up 0 bases and J gave up 0 bases; unmatched junction bases: 5. The CDR3 nucleotides are TGCGCCAGCAGCTTGGGGGACAGGGCCACTAGCACAGATACGCAGTATTTT. Translated, it gives CASSLGDRATSTDTQYF.

About this clone: This specimen includes other DNA sequences encoding the same CDR3. The chain carries TRBV7-2 and TRBJ2-7; D ambiguous. CDR1 and CDR2 (germline): SGHTA, FQGNSA. The CDR3 has 13 amino acids. The V end was cut by 1 base, the J end by 1 base, with 5 bases between. The CDR3 sequence is CASSLDSSYEQYF. CDR3 coding DNA: TGTGCCAGCAGCTTAGACTCATCCTACGAGCAGTACTTC.

With respect to this clone: Other DNA sequences in this specimen translate into the identical CDR3. The J gene is TRBJ2-3, the V gene TRBV7-2; D possibly corresponds to TRBD2 (6 bases). The CDR3 has 15 amino acids. Looked up from germline, CDR1 is SGHTA and CDR2 is FQGNSA. V was shortened by 0 bases and J by 3 bases, with 10 bases between the two germline ends. CDR3 protein: CASSLAGGSTDTQYF. CDR3 in DNA: TGTGCCAGCAGCTTAGCGGGAGGCTCAACAGATACGCAGTATTTT.

The J gene is TRBJ1-6, the V gene TRBV28; no clear D gene. The CDR3 has 15 amino acids. Germline assignment: CDR1 MDHEN and CDR2 SYDVKM. The V and J ends lost 7 bases and 7 bases respectively, with 17 bases between them. The CDR3 spells CASISTTPGNSPLHF. The CDR3 nucleotides read TGTGCCAGCATTTCAACGACCCCGGGGAATTCACCCCTCCACTTT.

The chain employs TRBV7-9 and TRBJ2-5; D gene unclear. With 2 bases removed from V and 11 bases from J, the gap between germline ends came to 15 bases. Germline V CDR1 and CDR2: SEHNR, FQNEAQ (reference sequence). This CDR3 is 13 amino acids long. The CDR3 spells CASSLTAEGEQYF. The CDR3 nucleotides are TGTGCCAGCAGCTTAACGGCAGAAGGAGAGCAGTACTTC.

The chain is built from TRBV5-5 and TRBJ2-1; maybe TRBD1 (6 bases). Germline V CDR1 and CDR2: SGHKS, YYEKEE (reference sequence). CDR3 length: 13 amino acids. The V end was cut by 0 bases, the J end by 9 bases, with 10 bases between. The CDR3 sequence is CASSLAGAGEQFF. DNA for the CDR3: TGTGCCAGCAGCTTGGCAGGGGCGGGTGAGCAGTTCTTC.

V and J are TRBV11-3 and TRBJ2-3, with TRBD2 matching 9 bases. The germline V gene encodes CDR1 SGHNT and CDR2 YENEEA. V was pared by 5 bases and J by 6 bases, with 6 bases of the junction left unmatched. The CDR3 length is 14 residues. The CDR3 nucleotides are TGTGCCAGCAGCCCGGGCGGGAGGGCGGATACGCAGTATTTT. Its protein is CASSPGGRADTQYF.

The J gene is TRBJ2-6, the V gene TRBV30, with no clear D. The V gene's germline CDR1 is GTSNPN and CDR2 SVGIG (reference sequence). Trimming left V 5 bases short and J 3 bases short, with 11 bases between. CDR3 length: 14 residues. In nucleotides, the CDR3 is TGTGCCTGGGATGAAGGAGTTGGGGCCAACGTCCTGACTTTC. It translates to CAWDEGVGANVLTF.

V gene TRBV5-4 combines with J gene TRBJ1-1; D unresolved. Germline loops: CDR1 SGHNT, CDR2 YYREEE (reference sequence). V gave up 2 bases and J gave up 6 bases, with 14 bases separating them. CDR3 size: 14 residues. CDR3 residues: CASSLVGVRAEAFF. DNA for the CDR3: TGTGCCAGCAGCTTAGTCGGGGTTCGGGCTGAAGCTTTCTTT. The variable domain in full, completed from reference TRBV5-4 and TRBJ1-1, reads ETGVTQSPTHLIKTRGQQVTLRCSSQSGHNTVSWYQQALGQGPQFIFQYYREEENGRGNFPPRFSGLQFPNYSSELNVNALELDDSALYLCASSLVGVRAEAFFGQGTRLTVV.

Concerning this clone: In the same sample, other DNA sequences code for this CDR3. The chain is built from TRBV28 and TRBJ1-5; D remains unclear. The CDR3 sequence is 15 residues long. With 2 bases removed from V and 3 bases from J, the gap between germline ends came to 11 bases. CDR1 is MDHEN, CDR2 SYDVKM, per germline. CDR3 sequence: CASSLGPGFNQPQHF. The DNA for the CDR3 is TGTGCCAGCAGTTTAGGTCCGGGATTCAATCAGCCCCAGCATTTT.

The genes are TRBV6-4 and TRBJ1-4; no clear D gene. Between the trimmed V and J ends, which lost 3 bases and 8 bases, there was a span of 10 bases. The CDR3 is 13 residues long. From germline, CDR1 is MRHNA and CDR2 SNTAGT. The CDR3 DNA is TGTGCCAGCAGTGAGAGGGAAGGGGAAAAACTGTTTTTT. Translation gives CASSEREGEKLFF.

The chain combines TRBV11-2 with TRBJ2-7, with a tentative D call TRBD1 (7 bases). V shed 2 bases and J shed 7 bases, with 12 bases lying between them. From germline, CDR1 is SGHAT and CDR2 FQNNGV. The length of the CDR3 is 13 residues. In DNA, the CDR3 is TGTGCCAGCAGCTTACTACAGGGGAGGGAGCAGTACTTC. Translating it yields CASSLLQGREQYF.

The J gene is TRBJ1-4, the V gene TRBV5-1, with D possibly being TRBD1 (6 bases). CDR3 length: 15 residues. The ends were cut back, 4 bases at V and 3 bases at J, with 13 bases in the middle. Germline assignment: CDR1 SGHRS and CDR2 YFSETQ. The CDR3 loop is CASSHTGSSNEKLFF. CDR3 nucleotides: TGCGCCAGCAGCCACACAGGGTCGTCTAATGAAAAACTGTTTTTT.

This clone was observed a single time. CDR3 DNA sequence: TGTGCCAGCAGCGGGGGAGTCGGGGTTGGCTACGAGCAGTACTTC. Translated, it gives CASSGGVGVGYEQYF. This chain links TRBV5-6 with TRBJ2-7, with D perhaps being TRBD1 or TRBD2 (5 bases each). Germline V gives CDR1 SGHDT, CDR2 YYEEEE. With 4 bases removed from V and 3 bases from J, the gap between germline ends came to 17 bases. CDR3 length: 15 residues. The whole variable domain, filled in from reference TRBV5-6 and TRBJ2-7, reads DAGVTQSPTHLIKTRGQQVTLRCSPKSGHDTVSWYQQALGQGPQFIFQYYEEEERQRGNFPDRFSGHQFPNYSSELNVNALLLGDSALYLCASSGGVGVGYEQYFGPGTRLTVT.

This chain uses TRBV18 with TRBJ2-2, with 8 nucleotides matching TRBD1. Trimming took 2 bases from V and 7 from J; bases not matched to a gene: 6. The CDR3 runs 15 residues. Germline CDR1 reads KGHSH; CDR2 reads LQKENI. CDR3 loop: CASSPGDRGLGELFF. CDR3 DNA: TGTGCCAGCTCACCAGGCGACAGGGGTCTCGGGGAGCTGTTTTTT.

V is TRBV5-4 and J is TRBJ1-1; 8 nucleotides align to TRBD1. The junction had 13 bases not matched to a gene; V was cut back by 4 bases and J by 2 bases. Per germline, CDR1 SGHNT and CDR2 YYREEE (reference sequence). The CDR3 sequence is 17 residues long. The CDR3 DNA reads as TGTGCCAGCAGCAAGACGACAGGGGTAGATGTCAACACTGAAGCTTTCTTT. Encoded protein: CASSKTTGVDVNTEAFF. The whole variable domain, remainder taken from reference TRBV5-4 and TRBJ1-1, is ETGVTQSPTHLIKTRGQQVTLRCSSQSGHNTVSWYQQALGQGPQFIFQYYREEENGRGNFPPRFSGLQFPNYSSELNVNALELDDSALYLCASSKTTGVDVNTEAFFGQGTRLTVV.

The gene calls are TRBV7-9 and TRBJ2-1; perhaps TRBD2 as D (6 bases). The CDR3 has 16 residues. V shed 7 bases and J shed 1 base, with 17 bases lying between them. From germline, CDR1 is SEHNR and CDR2 FQNEAQ (reference sequence). CDR3 bases: TGTGCCAGCACGCTGGGGCGGAGCGGGTCCTACAATGAGCAGTTCTTC. Translating gives CASTLGRSGSYNEQFF. Full variable domain (remainder filled in from reference TRBV7-9 and TRBJ2-1): DTGVSQNPRHKITKRGQNVTFRCDPISEHNRLYWYRQTLGQGPEFLTYFQNEAQLEKSRLLSDRFSAERPKGSFSTLEIQRTEQGDSAMYLCASTLGRSGSYNEQFFGPGTRLTVL.

The gene calls are TRBV5-1 and TRBJ1-1, with D perhaps matching TRBD1 (5 bases). Germline values: CDR1 SGHRS, CDR2 YFSETQ. CDR3 length equals 14 residues. V dropped 9 bases and J dropped 3 bases, with 18 bases sitting between them. For the CDR3, the DNA is TGCGCCACCGGGGTAGGGGCGACGGACACTGAAGCTTTCTTT. Amino acids: CATGVGATDTEAFF. Based on the CDR3 plus reference TRBV5-1 and TRBJ1-1, the full variable domain is KAGVTQTPRYLIKTRGQQVTLSCSPISGHRSVSWYQQTPGQGLQFLFEYFSETQRNKGNFPGRFSGRQFSNSRSEMNVSTLELGDSALYLCATGVGATDTEAFFGQGTRLTVV.

Notes on this clone: The same CDR3 also results from other DNA sequences found in this sample. V usage is TRBV18 and J usage is TRBJ2-3, with TRBD2 matching 9 bases. V dropped 0 bases and J dropped 3; count of bases not matched to a gene: 1. This CDR3 spans 15 amino acids. CDR1 KGHSH and CDR2 LQKENI come from the germline V gene. Here the CDR3 DNA reads TGTGCCAGCTCACCACCGGGACTAGCAACAGATACGCAGTATTTT. It translates to CASSPPGLATDTQYF.

V and J are TRBV28 and TRBJ1-5; weak D call: TRBD1 (6 bases). V lost 4 bases, J lost 0 bases, and 10 bases lay in between. This CDR3 spans 15 amino acids. The germline gives CDR1 MDHEN, CDR2 SYDVKM. The CDR3: CASSSGHFSNQPQHF. The CDR3 coding sequence is TGTGCCAGCAGTTCGGGACACTTTAGCAATCAGCCCCAGCATTTT.

Details on this clone: Other DNA sequences of this sample code for an identical CDR3. The V and J genes are TRBV6-1 and TRBJ1-5; D gene ambiguous. The germline V gene has CDR1 MNHNS and CDR2 SASEGT. This CDR3 is 15 amino acids long. Trimming took 3 bases from V and 1 from J, leaving 10 bases between them. The CDR3 nucleotides read TGTGCCAGCAGTGAGGCAGGTAGGAGCAATCAGCCCCAGCATTTT. Residues: CASSEAGRSNQPQHF.

This chain uses TRBV29-1 with TRBJ1-3; D call uncertain. The CDR3 consists of 13 residues. Germline V gene data show CDR1 as SQVTM and CDR2 as ANQGSEA. V was trimmed by 7 bases and J by 0 bases, leaving 10 bases between them. In nucleotides, the CDR3 is TGCAGCGCTGGTCGTCCCTCTGGAAACACCATATATTTT. It specifies CSAGRPSGNTIYF. Using reference TRBV29-1 and TRBJ1-3 for the parts outside the CDR3, the full variable domain is SAVISQKPSRDICQRGTSLTIQCQVDSQVTMMFWYRQQPGQSLTLIATANQGSEATYESGFVIDKFPISRPNLTFSTLTVSNMSPEDSSIYLCSAGRPSGNTIYFGEGSWLTVV.

The J gene is TRBJ2-2, the V gene TRBV5-1; D remains ambiguous. In germline, CDR1 is SGHRS, CDR2 YFSETQ. Trimming cost V 0 bases and J 0 bases, with 15 bases left between them. This CDR3 has 18 residues. CDR3 nucleotide sequence: TGCGCCAGCAGCTTGGCTCCGACCTTATACGCGAACACCGGGGAGCTGTTTTTT. Translation gives CASSLAPTLYANTGELFF.

The chain recombines TRBV5-5 with TRBJ1-2; 7 bases match TRBD1. The CDR3 spans 13 residues. Germline lookup yields CDR1 SGHKS and CDR2 YYEKEE (reference sequence). Trimming removed 5 bases from V and 5 bases from J; junction bases left unmatched: 6. This chain's CDR3 is CASRLQGIYGYTF. The CDR3 nucleotides are TGTGCCAGCAGACTACAGGGGATATATGGCTACACCTTC.